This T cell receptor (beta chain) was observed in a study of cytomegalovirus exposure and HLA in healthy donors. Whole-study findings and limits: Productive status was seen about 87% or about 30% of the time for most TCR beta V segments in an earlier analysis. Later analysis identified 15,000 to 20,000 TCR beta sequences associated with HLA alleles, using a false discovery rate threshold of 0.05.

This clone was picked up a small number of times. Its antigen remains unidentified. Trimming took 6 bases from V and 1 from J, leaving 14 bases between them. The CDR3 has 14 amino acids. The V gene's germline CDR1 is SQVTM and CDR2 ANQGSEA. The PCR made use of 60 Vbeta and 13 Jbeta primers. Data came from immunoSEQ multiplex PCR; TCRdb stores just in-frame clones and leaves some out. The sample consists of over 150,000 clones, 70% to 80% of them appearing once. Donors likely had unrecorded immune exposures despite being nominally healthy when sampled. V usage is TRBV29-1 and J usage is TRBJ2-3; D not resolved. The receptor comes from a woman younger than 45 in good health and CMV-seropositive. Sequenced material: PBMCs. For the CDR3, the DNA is TGCAGCGTCGACGGAGTTGGTGGCACAGATACGCAGTATTTT. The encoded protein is CSVDGVGGTDTQYF.